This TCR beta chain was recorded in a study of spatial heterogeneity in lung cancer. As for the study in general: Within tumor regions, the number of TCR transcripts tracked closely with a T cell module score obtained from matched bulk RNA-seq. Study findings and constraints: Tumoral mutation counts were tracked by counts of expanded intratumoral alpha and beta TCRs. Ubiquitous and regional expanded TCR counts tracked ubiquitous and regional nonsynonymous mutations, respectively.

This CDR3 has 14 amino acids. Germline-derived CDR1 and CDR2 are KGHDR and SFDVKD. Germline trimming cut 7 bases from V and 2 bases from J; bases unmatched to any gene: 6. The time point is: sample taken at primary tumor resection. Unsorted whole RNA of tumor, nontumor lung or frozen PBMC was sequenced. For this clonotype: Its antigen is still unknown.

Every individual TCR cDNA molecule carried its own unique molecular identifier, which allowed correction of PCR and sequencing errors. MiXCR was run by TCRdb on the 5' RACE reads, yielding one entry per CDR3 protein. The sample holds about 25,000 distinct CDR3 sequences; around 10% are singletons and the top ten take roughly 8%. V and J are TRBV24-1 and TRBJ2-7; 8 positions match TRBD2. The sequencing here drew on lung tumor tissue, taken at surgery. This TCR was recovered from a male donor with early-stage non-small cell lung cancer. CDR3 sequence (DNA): TGTGCCACCAGGGAACTAGCGGTAGCCTACGAGCAGTACTTC. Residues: CATRELAVAYEQYF.